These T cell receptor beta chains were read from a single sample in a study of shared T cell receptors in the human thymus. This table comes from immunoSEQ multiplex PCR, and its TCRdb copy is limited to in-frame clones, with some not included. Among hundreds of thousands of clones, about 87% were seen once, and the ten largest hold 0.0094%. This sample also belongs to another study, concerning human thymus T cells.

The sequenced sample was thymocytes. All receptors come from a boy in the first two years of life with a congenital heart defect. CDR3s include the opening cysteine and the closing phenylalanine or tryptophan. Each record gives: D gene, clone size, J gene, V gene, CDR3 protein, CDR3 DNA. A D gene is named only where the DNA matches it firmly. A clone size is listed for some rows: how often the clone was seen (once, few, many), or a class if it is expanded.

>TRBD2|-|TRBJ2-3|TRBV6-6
CASKWTSGGTDTQYF
TGTGCCAGCAAATGGACTAGCGGGGGCACAGATACGCAGTATTTT
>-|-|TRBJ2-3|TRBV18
CASSPGAGPLSTDTQYF
TGTGCCAGCTCACCAGGCGCGGGACCGCTTAGCACAGATACGCAGTATTTT
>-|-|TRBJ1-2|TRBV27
CASASPQGYGYTF
TGTGCCAGTGCCTCGCCACAGGGCTATGGCTACACCTTC
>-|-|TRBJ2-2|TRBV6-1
CASSPGLIRTGELFF
TGTGCCAGCAGCCCGGGACTCATTAGGACCGGGGAGCTGTTTTTT
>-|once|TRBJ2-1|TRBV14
CASSQKSSYNEQFF
TGTGCCAGCAGCCAGAAGAGCTCCTACAATGAGCAGTTCTTC
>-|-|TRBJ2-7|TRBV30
CAWRPGDWRGYEQYF
TGTGCCTGGAGACCCGGAGACTGGCGAGGGTACGAGCAGTACTTC
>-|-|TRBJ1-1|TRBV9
CASSVDGVGTEAFF
TGTGCCAGCAGCGTAGACGGGGTGGGCACTGAAGCTTTCTTT
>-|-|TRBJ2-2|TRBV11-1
CASSADTEGGELFF
TGTGCCAGCAGCGCTGACACCGAGGGCGGGGAGCTGTTTTTT
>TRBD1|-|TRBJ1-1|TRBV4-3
CASSQAATGTEAFF
TGCGCCAGCAGCCAAGCAGCGACAGGGACTGAAGCTTTCTTT
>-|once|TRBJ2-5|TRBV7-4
CASSLKGVRGPPETQYF
TGTGCCAGCAGCTTAAAGGGTGTTAGGGGCCCGCCAGAGACCCAGTACTTC
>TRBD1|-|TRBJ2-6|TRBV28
CATTGVLGANVLTF
TGTGCCACCACAGGGGTTTTAGGGGCCAACGTCCTGACTTTC
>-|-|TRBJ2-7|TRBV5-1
CASSLAGGNYEQYF
TGCGCCAGCAGCTTGGCCGGCGGTAATTACGAGCAGTACTTC
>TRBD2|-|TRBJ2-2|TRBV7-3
CASSLTKTSGVGTGELFF
TGTGCCAGCAGCTTAACCAAGACTAGCGGGGTTGGCACCGGGGAGCTGTTTTTT
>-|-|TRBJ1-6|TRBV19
CASSMEFWSSYNSPLHF
TGTGCCAGTAGTATGGAGTTCTGGAGCTCCTATAATTCACCCCTCCACTTT
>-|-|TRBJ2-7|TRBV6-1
CASSLEGLYEQYF
TGTGCCAGCAGTCTAGAAGGCCTTTACGAGCAGTACTTC
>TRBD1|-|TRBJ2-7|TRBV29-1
CSVKSAGTASYEQYF
TGCAGCGTGAAAAGTGCCGGGACAGCATCCTACGAGCAGTACTTC
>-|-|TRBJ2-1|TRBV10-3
CAIRDSPPYNEQFF
TGTGCCATCAGGGACTCCCCCCCTTACAATGAGCAGTTCTTC
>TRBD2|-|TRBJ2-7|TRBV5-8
CASDHGPGGYEQYF
TGTGCCAGCGACCACGGGCCGGGGGGGTACGAGCAGTACTTC
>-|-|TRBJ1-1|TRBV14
CASSQVFGVLHTEAFF
TGTGCCAGCAGCCAAGTCTTCGGAGTCCTACACACTGAAGCTTTCTTT
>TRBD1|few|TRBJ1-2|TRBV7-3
CASSLTAGQGEGYTF
TGTGCCAGCAGCTTAACAGCTGGACAGGGGGAAGGCTACACCTTC
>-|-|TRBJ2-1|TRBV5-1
CASSAFGGLNEQFF
TGCGCCAGCAGCGCTTTTGGGGGCTTGAATGAGCAGTTCTTC
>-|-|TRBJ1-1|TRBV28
CASLPTVNTEAFF
TGTGCCAGCCTTCCGACAGTGAACACTGAAGCTTTCTTT
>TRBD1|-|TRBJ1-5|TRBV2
CASRRTGDRGSNQPQHF
TGTGCCAGCAGACGGACAGGGGACCGAGGTAGCAATCAGCCCCAGCATTTT
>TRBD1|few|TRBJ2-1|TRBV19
CASSITGTGSYNEQFF
TGTGCCAGTAGTATTACCGGGACAGGGTCCTACAATGAGCAGTTCTTC
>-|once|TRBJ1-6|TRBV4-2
CASSQERYNSPLHF
TGTGCCAGCAGCCAAGAGAGATATAATTCACCCCTCCACTTT
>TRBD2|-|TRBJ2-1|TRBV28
CASSPGTSPYNEQFF
TGTGCCAGCAGTCCTGGGACTAGCCCCTACAATGAGCAGTTCTTC
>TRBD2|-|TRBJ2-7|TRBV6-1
CASSGGTSGDNYEQYF
TGTGCCAGCAGTGGCGGGACTAGCGGAGATAACTACGAGCAGTACTTC
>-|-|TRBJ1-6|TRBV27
CASSTNLWRFSPLHF
TGTGCCAGCAGCACCAATTTATGGCGGTTCTCACCCCTCCACTTT
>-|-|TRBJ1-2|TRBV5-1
CASSLGAGYGYPF
TGCGCCAGCAGCTTAGGGGCCGGCTATGGCTACCCCTTC
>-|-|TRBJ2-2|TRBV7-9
CASPGLHTGELFF
TGTGCCAGCCCGGGACTGCACACCGGGGAGCTGTTTTTT
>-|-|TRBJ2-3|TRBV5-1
CASSLEAGRRDTQYF
TGCGCCAGCAGCTTGGAGGCAGGGCGCCGGGATACGCAGTATTTT
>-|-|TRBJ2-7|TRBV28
CASSSRRYEQYF
TGTGCCAGCAGTTCCCGGAGATACGAGCAGTACTTC
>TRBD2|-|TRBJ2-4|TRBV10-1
CATRTSEDGNIQYF
TGCGCCACCCGGACTAGTGAGGATGGAAACATTCAGTACTTC
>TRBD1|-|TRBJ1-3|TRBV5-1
CASSCPGQGGVNSGNTIYF
TGCGCCAGCAGCTGCCCGGGACAGGGGGGAGTGAACTCTGGAAACACCATATATTTT
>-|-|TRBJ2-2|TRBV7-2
CASRRDYTGELFF
TGTGCCAGCAGGAGGGACTACACCGGGGAGCTGTTTTTT
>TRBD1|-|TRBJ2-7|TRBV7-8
CASSPQGGTGTYEQYF
TGTGCCAGCAGCCCCCAAGGGGGGACAGGGACCTACGAGCAGTACTTC
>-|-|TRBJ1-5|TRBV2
CASTVEADYSNQPQHF
TGTGCCAGCACAGTAGAGGCAGATTATAGCAATCAGCCCCAGCATTTT
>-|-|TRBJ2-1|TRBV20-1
CSASEGNEQFF
TGCAGTGCCTCGGAGGGCAATGAGCAGTTCTTC
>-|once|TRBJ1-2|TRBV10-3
CAIKQNYGYTF
TGTGCCATCAAACAAAACTATGGCTACACCTTC
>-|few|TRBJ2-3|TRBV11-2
CASSLDRLRHADTQYF
TGTGCCAGCAGCTTAGACCGGTTGCGACATGCAGATACGCAGTATTTT
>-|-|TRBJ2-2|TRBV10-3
CAILSGASGELFF
TGTGCCATCTTAAGTGGGGCTTCCGGGGAGCTGTTTTTT
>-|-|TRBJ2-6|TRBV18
CASSPHPPGCGANVLTF
TGTGCCAGCTCACCACATCCTCCGGGGTGTGGGGCCAACGTCCTGACTTTC
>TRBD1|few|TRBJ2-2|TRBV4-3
CASSQDPLTGANTGELFF
TGCGCCAGCAGCCAAGATCCTCTGACAGGGGCGAACACCGGGGAGCTGTTTTTT
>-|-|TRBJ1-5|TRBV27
CASSLRGSHQPQHF
TGTGCCAGCAGTTTACGGGGTAGCCATCAGCCCCAGCATTTT
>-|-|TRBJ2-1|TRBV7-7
CASSASSITPNEQFF
TGTGCTAGCAGCGCTTCCAGTATTACCCCCAATGAGCAGTTCTTC
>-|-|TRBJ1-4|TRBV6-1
CASRDSFATNEKLFF
TGTGCCAGCAGGGACAGCTTTGCAACTAATGAAAAACTGTTTTTT
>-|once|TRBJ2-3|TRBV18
CASSLYEQGYEGTDTQYF
TGTGCCAGCTCACTATACGAACAGGGCTACGAGGGGACAGATACGCAGTATTTT
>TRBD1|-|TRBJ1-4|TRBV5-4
CASSLDRGNEKLFF
TGTGCCAGCAGCTTGGACAGGGGTAATGAAAAACTGTTTTTT
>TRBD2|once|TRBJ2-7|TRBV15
CATSRDYGGGGRSYEQYF
TGTGCCACCAGCAGAGATTACGGCGGCGGGGGTCGCTCCTACGAGCAGTACTTC
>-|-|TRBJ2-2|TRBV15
CATSRPPPRTANTGELFF
TGTGCCACCAGCAGACCCCCCCCTCGGACAGCCAACACCGGGGAGCTGTTTTTT
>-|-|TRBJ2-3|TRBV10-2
CASSSFTDTQYF
TGCGCCAGCAGCTCTTTCACAGATACGCAGTATTTT
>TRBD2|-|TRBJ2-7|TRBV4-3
CASSQTSGRIPYEQYF
TGCGCCAGCAGCCAGACTAGCGGGAGGATACCTTACGAGCAGTACTTC
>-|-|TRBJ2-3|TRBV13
CASSLYPKRGTYTDTQYF
TGTGCCAGCAGCTTATACCCGAAACGGGGAACTTACACAGATACGCAGTATTTT
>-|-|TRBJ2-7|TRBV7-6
CASSLGASYEQYF
TGTGCCAGCAGCTTAGGGGCGTCCTACGAGCAGTACTTC